This T cell receptor beta chain was identified during a study of T cell repertoires in cytomegalovirus infection. The wider study: Through public TCR beta signatures, both CMV infection and matching HLA type were indicated.

This clonotype was detected ten times or more. TCRdb reprocessed the reads with MiXCR, giving one entry per CDR3 protein. The sample has around 450,000 distinct CDR3 sequences; around 11% are singletons. The sample was PBMCs. The TCR comes from a human donor in good health (CMV status not recorded). Some clones in this sample may be carry-over from other donors' samples.

The CDR3 protein is CAISDSGTSTNNEQFF. CDR3 coding DNA: TGTGCCATCAGTGACTCCGGGACTAGCACCAACAATGAGCAGTTCTTC. The chain joins TRBV10-3 to TRBJ2-1, with 9 nucleotides matching TRBD2. The trim removed 3 bases at V and 5 bases at J, leaving 8 bases unmatched. The CDR3 runs to 16 residues. Germline loops: CDR1 ENHRY, CDR2 SYGVKD.